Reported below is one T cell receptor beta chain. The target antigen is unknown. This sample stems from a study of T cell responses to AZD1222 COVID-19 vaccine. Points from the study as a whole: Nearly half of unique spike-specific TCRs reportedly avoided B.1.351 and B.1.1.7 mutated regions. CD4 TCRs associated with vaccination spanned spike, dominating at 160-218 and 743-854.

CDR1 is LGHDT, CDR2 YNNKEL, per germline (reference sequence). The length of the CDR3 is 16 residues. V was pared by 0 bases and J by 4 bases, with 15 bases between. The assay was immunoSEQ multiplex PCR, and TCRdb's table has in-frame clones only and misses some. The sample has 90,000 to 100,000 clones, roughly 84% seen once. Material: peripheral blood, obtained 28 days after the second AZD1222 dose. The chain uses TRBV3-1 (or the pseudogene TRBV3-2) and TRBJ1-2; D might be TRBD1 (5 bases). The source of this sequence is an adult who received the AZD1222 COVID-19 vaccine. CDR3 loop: CASSQDAGMGGYGYTF. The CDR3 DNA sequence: TGTGCCAGCAGCCAAGATGCAGGGATGGGCGGCTATGGCTACACCTTC.